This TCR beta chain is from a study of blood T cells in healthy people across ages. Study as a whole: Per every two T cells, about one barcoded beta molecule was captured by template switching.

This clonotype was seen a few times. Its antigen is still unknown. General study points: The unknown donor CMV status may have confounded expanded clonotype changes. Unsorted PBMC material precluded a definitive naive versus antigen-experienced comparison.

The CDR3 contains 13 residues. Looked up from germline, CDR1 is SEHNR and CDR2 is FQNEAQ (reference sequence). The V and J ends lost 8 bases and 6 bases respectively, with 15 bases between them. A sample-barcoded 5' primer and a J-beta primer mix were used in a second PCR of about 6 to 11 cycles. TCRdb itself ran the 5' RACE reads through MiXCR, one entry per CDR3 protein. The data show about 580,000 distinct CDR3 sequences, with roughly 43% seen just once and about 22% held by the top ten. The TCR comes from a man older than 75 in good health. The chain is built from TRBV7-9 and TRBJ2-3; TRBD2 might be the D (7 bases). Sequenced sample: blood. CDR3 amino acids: CASVTWGGDTQYF. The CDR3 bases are TGTGCCAGCGTAACTTGGGGGGGCGATACGCAGTATTTT.